One TCR beta chain is described in this entry. This clonotype occurred a few times. This receptor's antigen is unknown. No qualities accompany the bases; no much larger clone lies one base away. This entry is derived from a study of early T cells in non-severe SARS-CoV-2 infection (dated by TCRdb to 2020 to 2022). Background on the whole study: Bulk RNA from unsorted whole blood was used for TCR sequencing, so alpha and beta chains could not be paired.

Deletion took 2 bases off V and 4 bases off J, with a span of 10 bases between the germline ends. Including the terminal cysteine and phenylalanine, the CDR3 comprises 14 residues. Only CDR3 DNA remains: 42 bases, in frame from the first base. The germline V gene provides CDR1 SGHTA and CDR2 FQGNSA. The paper as a whole reports these results and caveats: Matching against VDJdb was skewed toward anti-spike CD8 responses, likely underestimated virus-specific expansions, and missed private and CD4 specificities.

The library was prepared using 5' RACE. Sequenced on a NextSeq 500. In the TCR library protocol, unique molecular identifiers were attached to individual cDNA molecules to correct for PCR bias and sequencing error. Both TCR alpha and beta chains were sequenced, and tight co-correlation was observed between alpha and beta sequence abundances in each sample. In the authors' own workflow: Decombinator V4 was used to annotate the V gene, J gene and CDR3 of the TCR sequences. Expanded TCRs were defined as changing significantly between any two time points under a Poisson model with p below 0.0001. TCR abundances were normalised to the total number of TCRs sequenced per sample and were expressed as counts per million. TRAV1-2 paired with TRAJ12, TRAJ20 or TRAJ33 defined MAIT TCRs, while TRAV10 paired with TRAJ18 defined iNKT TCRs. VDJdb, accessed 1 November 2021, was searched for CMV, EBV and SARS-CoV-2 annotated TCRs, excluding TCRs annotated for multiple antigens. TCRdb reworked the public reads: Q25 trimming with fastp, MiXCR clone assembly, productive beta chains retained. Records with the same CDR3 protein are collapsed into one entry carrying the most frequent genes and DNA. The V and J calls, along with clone size, are taken from TCRdb and not from the paper's own processing. This sample is represented by under 90,000 distinct CDR3 sequences; less than 15% of them were singletons. Approximately 6.5% of the sample is in the top ten clones.

Set within a cohort of healthcare workers in London, UK, this nested case-control study involved weekly PCR testing of nasopharyngeal swabs along with blood sampling. Between 23 and 31 March 2020, the week of the UK lockdown, healthcare workers were enrolled and then followed up weekly for as long as 16 weeks. The chain is encoded by TRBV7-2 joined to TRBJ2-3; the D gene assignment is perhaps TRBD1 or TRBD2, with each matching 6 bases. The sequence came from an adult who was a healthcare worker with PCR-confirmed SARS-CoV-2 infection or an uninfected control (not recorded which). The sequenced sample was whole blood. The CDR3 protein: CASSLIGGPDTQYF. The nucleotide sequence reads as follows: TGTGCCAGCAGCTTAATCGGGGGCCCAGATACGCAGTATTTT. Where the CDR3 stops, the reference TRBV7-2 and TRBJ2-3 genes take over; the full variable domain is GAGVSQSPSNKVTEKGKDVELRCDPISGHTALYWYRQSLGQGLEFLIYFQGNSAPDKSGLPSDRFSAERTGGSVSTLTIQRTQQEDSAVYLCASSLIGGPDTQYFGPGTRLTVL.